The 21 T cell receptor beta chains given below trace back to one sample, sequenced in a study of blood T cell repertoires in COVID-19. Sequenced by immunoSEQ multiplex PCR; TCRdb stores in-frame clones only, minus some. The sample contains roughly 110,000 clones, under 90% of which appear only once. The specimen sequenced was peripheral blood. These TCRs come from a woman aged 60-75 years with acute or convalescent COVID-19.

V gene TRBV7-8 combines with J gene TRBJ2-7; 7 nucleotides line up with TRBD1. Germline-derived CDR1 and CDR2 are SGHVS and FQNEAQ. Trimming removed 7 bases from V and 2 bases from J; junction bases left unmatched: 11. This CDR3 is built from 15 residues. CDR3 region: CASTLQGRATYEQYF. CDR3 DNA: TGTGCCAGCACCCTACAGGGGCGCGCCACCTACGAGCAGTACTTC.

Details on this clone: At one end the junction does not follow the germline gene, possibly because of a read error. The CDR3: CASSFQVTVAFF. The DNA for the CDR3 is TGTGCCAGCAGTTTCCAGGTAACTGTAGCTTTCTTT. The chain employs TRBV5-8 and TRBJ1-1; D is undetermined. Germline assignment: CDR1 SGHTS and CDR2 YDEGEE. This CDR3 is built from 12 residues. The full variable domain, its missing parts supplied by reference TRBV5-8 and TRBJ1-1, is EAGVTQSPTHLIKTRGQQATLRCSPISGHTSVYWYQQALGLGLQFLLWYDEGEERNRGNFPPRFSGRQFPNYSSELNVNALELEDSALYLCASSFQVTVAFFGQGTRLTVV.

The gene calls are TRBV7-6 and TRBJ2-2, with D tentatively TRBD1 (5 bases). The germline gives CDR1 SGHVS, CDR2 FNYEAQ. This CDR3 comprises 16 residues. With 1 base removed from V and 1 base from J, the gap between germline ends came to 10 bases. CDR3 sequence reads: CASSLVAGLNTGELFF. The CDR3 DNA follows: TGTGCCAGCAGCTTAGTAGCAGGGTTGAACACCGGGGAGCTGTTTTTT.

This chain links TRBV11-2 with TRBJ1-5; TRBD1 is a possible D gene (5 bases). Per germline, CDR1 SGHAT and CDR2 FQNNGV. The CDR3 spans 15 residues. Trimming removed 1 base from V and 3 bases from J, with 10 bases in between. The CDR3: CASSLVSGFNQPQHF. DNA for the CDR3: TGTGCCAGCAGCTTAGTGTCAGGGTTCAATCAGCCCCAGCATTTT.

The genes are TRBV5-4 and TRBJ1-2; D is unresolved. Per germline, CDR1 SGHNT and CDR2 YYREEE (reference sequence). With 0 bases removed from V and 4 bases from J, the gap between germline ends came to 13 bases. CDR3 length equals 15 residues. The CDR3 sequence: CASSLGSTKSYGYTF. The CDR3 DNA reads TGTGCCAGCAGCTTGGGGTCGACTAAGAGCTATGGCTACACCTTC.

Turning to this clone: The junction departs from the called germline gene at one end, perhaps through a read error. This rearrangement joins TRBV7-7 to TRBJ2-6, with TRBD2 matching 8 bases. Germline CDR1 SSHAT, CDR2 FNYEAQ (reference sequence). CDR3 length equals 16 residues. CDR3 sequence reads: CASSPSGHSGANVLTF. The CDR3 region has the DNA TGTGCTAGCAGCCCTAGCGGGCACTCTGGGGCCAACGTCCTGACTTTC.

This chain joins TRBV12-3 or TRBV12-4 and TRBJ2-5; the match to TRBD2 covers 7 bases. Trimming cost V 5 bases and J 7 bases; bases outside gene matches: 7. This CDR3 comprises 13 residues. The CDR3 DNA reads TGTGCCAGCAGTCCGTGGGGGGGTCGGACCCAGTACTTC. This codes for CASSPWGGRTQYF.

For the CDR3, the DNA is TGTGCCAGCAGCTTAGTAGCTGCAGATACGCAGTATTTT. This encodes CASSLVAADTQYF. This chain joins TRBV7-9 and TRBJ2-3; D ambiguous. This CDR3 has 13 residues. CDR1 and CDR2 (germline): SEHNR, FQNEAQ (reference sequence). The germline V and J ends were trimmed by 1 base and 4 bases, with 6 bases remaining between them.

The table lists this clone with a count of one. The chain joins TRBV18 to TRBJ1-1, with 11 bases matching TRBD1. Unmatched junction bases numbered 5, after V lost 4 bases and J lost 4 bases. Germline V lookup: CDR1 KGHSH, CDR2 LQKENI. The CDR3 extends over 15 amino acids. The DNA of the CDR3 is TGTGCCAGCTCACAGGACAGGGGGCTTGTCACTGAAGCTTTCTTT. Translated, it gives CASSQDRGLVTEAFF.

The chain joins TRBV29-1 to TRBJ2-7; 12 nucleotides match TRBD2. This CDR3 is built from 13 residues. The germline CDR1 and CDR2 sequences are SQVTM and ANQGSEA. J was trimmed by 7 bases and V by 4 bases; bases with no gene match: 5. CDR3 loop: CSVGLAGVGEQYF. The CDR3 nucleotides read TGCAGCGTTGGACTAGCGGGGGTGGGAGAGCAGTACTTC.

This sequence joins TRBV7-9 and TRBJ2-7; a possible D gene is TRBD2 (6 bases). V was pared by 1 base and J by 1 base, with 11 bases between. Germline assignment: CDR1 SEHNR and CDR2 FQNEAQ (reference sequence). CDR3 length equals 15 residues. As DNA, the CDR3 is TGTGCCAGCAGCTTAGATCGGGAGACATCCTACGAGCAGTACTTC. Its protein product is CASSLDRETSYEQYF. Combining the CDR3 with reference TRBV7-9 and TRBJ2-7 gives the whole variable domain DTGVSQNPRHKITKRGQNVTFRCDPISEHNRLYWYRQTLGQGPEFLTYFQNEAQLEKSRLLSDRFSAERPKGSFSTLEIQRTEQGDSAMYLCASSLDRETSYEQYFGPGTRLTVT.

The table lists this clone with a few counts. The chain combines TRBV5-6 with TRBJ1-2, with D tentatively TRBD1 (5 bases). CDR3 length: 13 amino acids. The V gene's germline CDR1 is SGHDT and CDR2 YYEEEE. Deletions cut 4 bases from V and 2 bases from J, with 9 bases between. The CDR3 sequence: CASSRTPNYGYTF. DNA for the CDR3: TGTGCCAGCAGCCGGACACCCAACTATGGCTACACCTTC.

The V and J genes are TRBV23-1 and TRBJ1-2, with 9 bases identical to TRBD1. TRBV23-1 falls under the ORF class, with uncertain function. The CDR3 is made up of 18 amino acids. With 0 bases clipped from V and 5 bases from J, the junction kept 13 bases outside the gene matches. CDR3 nucleotide sequence: TGCGCCAGCAGTCAATCACCCGGGGACAGGGTGCTTTGTTATGGCTACACCTTC. This codes for CASSQSPGDRVLCYGYTF.

The rearrangement links TRBV7-3 to TRBJ2-2; 8 bases match TRBD2. The CDR3 contains 18 residues. V was pared by 1 base and J by 0 bases, with 7 bases of the junction left unmatched. Per germline, CDR1 SGHTA and CDR2 FQGTGA. The CDR3 protein is CASSLNPSGLPNTGELFF. The CDR3 DNA reads TGTGCCAGCAGCTTAAACCCTAGCGGGCTCCCGAACACCGGGGAGCTGTTTTTT.

V usage is TRBV5-1 and J usage is TRBJ1-1; 7 bases line up with TRBD1. CDR1 SGHRS and CDR2 YFSETQ come from the germline V gene. The CDR3 totals 14 residues. Unmatched junction bases numbered 8, after V lost 2 bases and J lost 7 bases. For the CDR3, the DNA is TGCGCCAGCAGCTTAACAGGGGTGGGTTATGAAGCTTTCTTT. The encoded protein is CASSLTGVGYEAFF.

This clone was recorded only once. The chain combines TRBV3-1 (or the pseudogene TRBV3-2) with TRBJ2-1, with D possibly being TRBD1 (6 bases). The CDR3 extends over 15 amino acids. Germline CDR1 is LGHDT and CDR2 is YNNKEL (reference sequence). V lost 3 bases and J 7 bases, leaving 16 bases between the germline ends. The DNA of the CDR3 is TGTGCCAGCAGCCATGAAATCGGTACAGGGAATGAGCAGTTCTTC. Protein sequence: CASSHEIGTGNEQFF.

This chain uses TRBV3-1 (or the pseudogene TRBV3-2) with TRBJ1-2; TRBD1 is a possible D gene (5 bases). The CDR3 is made up of 14 amino acids. From germline, CDR1 is LGHDT and CDR2 YNNKEL (reference sequence). V shed 5 bases and J shed 6 bases, with 16 bases lying between them. For the CDR3, the DNA is TGTGCCAGCAGCGCCGGGAGGGTGGGACATGGCTACACCTTC. Translation: CASSAGRVGHGYTF.

V and J are TRBV28 and TRBJ1-1; no clear D. V lost 2 bases to trimming and J lost 0 bases, with 10 bases between them. CDR1 MDHEN and CDR2 SYDVKM come from the germline V gene. CDR3 length equals 15 residues. The CDR3: CASSLIAGMNTEAFF. Here the CDR3 DNA reads TGTGCCAGCAGTTTAATCGCGGGCATGAACACTGAAGCTTTCTTT.

The CDR3 loop is CASSLGHSTGELFF. The CDR3, as DNA: TGCGCCAGCAGCCTGGGACACAGCACCGGGGAGCTGTTTTTT. V usage is TRBV5-1 and J usage is TRBJ2-2; tentatively, D is TRBD1 (6 bases). The V end lost 4 bases, the J end lost 4 bases, and 11 bases lay between the germline ends. Germline CDR1 reads SGHRS; CDR2 reads YFSETQ. CDR3 length: 14 amino acids. The full variable domain, its missing parts supplied by reference TRBV5-1 and TRBJ2-2, is KAGVTQTPRYLIKTRGQQVTLSCSPISGHRSVSWYQQTPGQGLQFLFEYFSETQRNKGNFPGRFSGRQFSNSRSEMNVSTLELGDSALYLCASSLGHSTGELFFGEGSRLTVL.

This clone was seen a handful of times. The V call is TRBV7-8, the J call TRBJ2-1; TRBD1 matches at 9 bases. There are 19 residues in the CDR3. Germline trimming cut 6 bases from V and 0 bases from J; bases unmatched to any gene: 15. Germline V gene sequence: CDR1 SGHVS, CDR2 FQNEAQ. In nucleotides, the CDR3 is TGTGCCAGCAGGCGGTGGGGGACAGGGTTGTCAAGCTCCTACAATGAGCAGTTCTTC. Its translation: CASRRWGTGLSSSYNEQFF.

The rearrangement links TRBV6-1 to TRBJ2-1; the match to TRBD1 covers 9 bases. The junction had 10 bases not matched to a gene; V was cut back by 3 bases and J by 7 bases. This CDR3 has 16 amino acids. Germline lookup yields CDR1 MNHNS and CDR2 SASEGT. CDR3 nucleotides: TGTGCCAGCAGTGAGCAGCCGGGACAGGGTGCAAATGAGCAGTTCTTC. This sequence encodes CASSEQPGQGANEQFF.